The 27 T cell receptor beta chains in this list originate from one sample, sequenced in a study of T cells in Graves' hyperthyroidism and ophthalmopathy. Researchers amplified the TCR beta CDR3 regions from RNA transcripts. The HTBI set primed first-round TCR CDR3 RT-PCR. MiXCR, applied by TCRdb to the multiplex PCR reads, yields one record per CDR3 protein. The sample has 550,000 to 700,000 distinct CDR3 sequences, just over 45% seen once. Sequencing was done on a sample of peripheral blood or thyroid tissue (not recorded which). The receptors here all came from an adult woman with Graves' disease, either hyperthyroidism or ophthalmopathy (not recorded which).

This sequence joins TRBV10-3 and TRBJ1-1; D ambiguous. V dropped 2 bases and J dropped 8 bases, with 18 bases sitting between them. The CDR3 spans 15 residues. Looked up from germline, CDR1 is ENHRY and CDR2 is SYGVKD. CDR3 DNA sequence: TGTGCCATCAGTGAGGAGAGAGTTAGGGAAAGAGAAGCTTTCTTT. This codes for CAISEERVREREAFF.

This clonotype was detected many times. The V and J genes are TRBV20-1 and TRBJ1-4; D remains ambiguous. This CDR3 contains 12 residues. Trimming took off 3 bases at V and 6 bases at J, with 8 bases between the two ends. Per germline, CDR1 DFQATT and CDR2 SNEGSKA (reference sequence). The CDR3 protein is CSARGNYEKLFF. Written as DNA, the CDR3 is TGCAGTGCTAGGGGAAACTATGAAAAACTGTTTTTT.

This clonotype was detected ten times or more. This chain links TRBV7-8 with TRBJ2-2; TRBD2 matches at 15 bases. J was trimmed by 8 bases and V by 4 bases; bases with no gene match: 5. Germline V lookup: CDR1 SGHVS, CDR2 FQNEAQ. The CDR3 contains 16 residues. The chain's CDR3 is CASSWTSGRARGELFF. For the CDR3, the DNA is TGTGCCAGCAGCTGGACTAGCGGGAGGGCCAGGGGGGAGCTGTTTTTT.

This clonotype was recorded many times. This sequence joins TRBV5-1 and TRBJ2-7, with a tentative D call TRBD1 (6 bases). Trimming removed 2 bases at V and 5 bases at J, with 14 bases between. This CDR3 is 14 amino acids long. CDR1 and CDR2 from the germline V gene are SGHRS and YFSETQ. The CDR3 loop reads CASSFTGSGDEQYF. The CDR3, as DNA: TGCGCCAGCAGCTTCACAGGGTCAGGGGACGAGCAGTACTTC. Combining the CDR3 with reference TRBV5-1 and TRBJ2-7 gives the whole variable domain KAGVTQTPRYLIKTRGQQVTLSCSPISGHRSVSWYQQTPGQGLQFLFEYFSETQRNKGNFPGRFSGRQFSNSRSEMNVSTLELGDSALYLCASSFTGSGDEQYFGPGTRLTVT.

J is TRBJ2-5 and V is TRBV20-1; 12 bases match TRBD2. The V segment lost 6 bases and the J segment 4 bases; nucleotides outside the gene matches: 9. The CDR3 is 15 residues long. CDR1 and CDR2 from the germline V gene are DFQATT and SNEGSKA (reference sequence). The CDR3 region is CSAERLAGDGETQYF. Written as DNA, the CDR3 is TGCAGTGCGGAAAGACTAGCGGGAGATGGAGAGACCCAGTACTTC.

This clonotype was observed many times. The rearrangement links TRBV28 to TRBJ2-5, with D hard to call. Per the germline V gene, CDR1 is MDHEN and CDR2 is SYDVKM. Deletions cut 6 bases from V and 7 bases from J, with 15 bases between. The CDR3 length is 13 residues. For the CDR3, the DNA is TGTGCCAGCAGGGGCCCTAAGAGTCGGACCCAGTACTTC. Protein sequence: CASRGPKSRTQYF.

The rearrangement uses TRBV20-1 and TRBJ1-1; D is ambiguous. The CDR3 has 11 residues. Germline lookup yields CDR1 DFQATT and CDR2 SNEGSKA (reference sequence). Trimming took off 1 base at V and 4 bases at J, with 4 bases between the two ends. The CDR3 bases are TGCAGTGCTAGAGGGGGCACTGAAGCTTTCTTT. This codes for CSARGGTEAFF.

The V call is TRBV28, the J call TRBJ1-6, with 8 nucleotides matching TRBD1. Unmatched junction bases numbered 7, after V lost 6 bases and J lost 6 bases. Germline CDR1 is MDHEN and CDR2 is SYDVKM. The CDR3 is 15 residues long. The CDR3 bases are TGTGCCAGCAGGCCTACACAGGGGGGTAATTCACCCCTCCACTTT. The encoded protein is CASRPTQGGNSPLHF.

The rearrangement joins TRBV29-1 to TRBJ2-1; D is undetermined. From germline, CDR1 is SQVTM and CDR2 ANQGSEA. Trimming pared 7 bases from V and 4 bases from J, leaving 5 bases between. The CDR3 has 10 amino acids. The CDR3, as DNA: TGCAGCGCGAGGTACAATGAGCAGTTCTTC. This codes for CSARYNEQFF.

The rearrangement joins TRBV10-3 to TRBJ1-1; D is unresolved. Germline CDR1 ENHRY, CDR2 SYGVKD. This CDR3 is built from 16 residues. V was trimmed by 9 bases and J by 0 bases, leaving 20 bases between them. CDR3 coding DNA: TGTGCCATAAACAGCCAAGTTGACATAATGAACACTGAAGCTTTCTTT. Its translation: CAINSQVDIMNTEAFF.

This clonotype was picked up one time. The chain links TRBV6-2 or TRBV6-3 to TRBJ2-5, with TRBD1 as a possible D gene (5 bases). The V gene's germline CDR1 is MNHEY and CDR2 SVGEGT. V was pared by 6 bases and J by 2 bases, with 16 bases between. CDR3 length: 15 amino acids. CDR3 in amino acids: CASRPRWTTQETQYF. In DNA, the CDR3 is TGTGCCAGCAGACCACGGTGGACAACTCAAGAGACCCAGTACTTC.

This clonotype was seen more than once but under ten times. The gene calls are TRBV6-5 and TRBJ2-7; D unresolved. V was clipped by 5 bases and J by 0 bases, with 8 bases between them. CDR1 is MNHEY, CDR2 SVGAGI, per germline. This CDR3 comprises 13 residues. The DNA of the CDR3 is TGTGCCAGCAGTGATAGCCTCTCCTACGAGCAGTACTTC. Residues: CASSDSLSYEQYF.

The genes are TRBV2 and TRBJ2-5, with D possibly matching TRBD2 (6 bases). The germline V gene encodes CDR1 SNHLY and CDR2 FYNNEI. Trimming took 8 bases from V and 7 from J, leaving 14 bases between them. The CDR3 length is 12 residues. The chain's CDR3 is CASQGGSGTQYF. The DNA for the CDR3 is TGTGCCAGCCAAGGAGGTAGCGGGACCCAGTACTTC.

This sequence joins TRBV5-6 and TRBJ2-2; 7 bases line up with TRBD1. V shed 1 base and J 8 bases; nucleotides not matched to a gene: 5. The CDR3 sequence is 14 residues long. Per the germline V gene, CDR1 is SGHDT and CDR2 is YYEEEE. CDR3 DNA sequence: TGTGCCAGCAGCTTGACAGGGGCGAAGGGGGAGCTGTTTTTT. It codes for CASSLTGAKGELFF.

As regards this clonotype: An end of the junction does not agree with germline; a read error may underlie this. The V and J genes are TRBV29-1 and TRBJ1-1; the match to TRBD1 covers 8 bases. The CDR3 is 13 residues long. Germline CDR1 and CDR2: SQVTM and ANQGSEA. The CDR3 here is CSVEGQGNTEAFF. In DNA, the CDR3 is TGCAGCGTAGAAGGACAGGGAAACACTGAAGCTTTCTTT.

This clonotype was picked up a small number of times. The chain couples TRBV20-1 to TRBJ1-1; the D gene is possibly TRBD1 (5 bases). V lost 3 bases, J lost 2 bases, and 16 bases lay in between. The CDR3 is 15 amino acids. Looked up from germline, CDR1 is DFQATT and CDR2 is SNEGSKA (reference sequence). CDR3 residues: CSASVGGSGNTEAFF. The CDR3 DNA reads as TGCAGTGCTAGCGTGGGGGGATCGGGAAACACTGAAGCTTTCTTT.

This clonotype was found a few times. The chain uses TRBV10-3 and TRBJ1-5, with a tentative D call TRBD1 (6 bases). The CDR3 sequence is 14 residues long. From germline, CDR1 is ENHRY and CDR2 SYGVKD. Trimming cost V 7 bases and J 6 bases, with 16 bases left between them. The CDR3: CAIKDSVPGQPQHF. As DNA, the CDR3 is TGTGCCATCAAGGACAGCGTCCCGGGTCAGCCCCAGCATTTT.

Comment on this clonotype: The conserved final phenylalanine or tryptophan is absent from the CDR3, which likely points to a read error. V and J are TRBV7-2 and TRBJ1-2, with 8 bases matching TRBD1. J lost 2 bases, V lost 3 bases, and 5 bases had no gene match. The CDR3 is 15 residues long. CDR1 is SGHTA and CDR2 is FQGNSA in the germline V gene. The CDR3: CASSFRTGPNYGYTL. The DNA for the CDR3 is TGTGCCAGCAGCTTCAGGACAGGGCCGAACTATGGCTACACCTTG.

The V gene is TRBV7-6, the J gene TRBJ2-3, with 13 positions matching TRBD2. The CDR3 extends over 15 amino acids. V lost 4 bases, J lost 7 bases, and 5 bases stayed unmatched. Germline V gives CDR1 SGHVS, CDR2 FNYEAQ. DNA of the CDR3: TGTGCCAGCAGCTCCGGGACTAGCGGGACGTATACGCAGTATTTT. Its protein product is CASSSGTSGTYTQYF.

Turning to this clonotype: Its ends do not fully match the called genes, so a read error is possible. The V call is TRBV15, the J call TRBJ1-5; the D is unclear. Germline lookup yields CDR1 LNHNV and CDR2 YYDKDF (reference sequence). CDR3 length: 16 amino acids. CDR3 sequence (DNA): TGTGCCACCAGAAGAGAGGCGGCGGGAGACAATCGGCCCCAGCATTTT. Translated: CATRREAAGDNRPQHF.

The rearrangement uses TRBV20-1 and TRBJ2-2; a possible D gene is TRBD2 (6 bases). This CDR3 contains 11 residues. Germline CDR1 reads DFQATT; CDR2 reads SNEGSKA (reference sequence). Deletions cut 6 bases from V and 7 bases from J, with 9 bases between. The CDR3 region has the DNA TGCAGTGCGTTGCGGGGCGGGGAGCTGTTTTTT. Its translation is CSALRGGELFF.

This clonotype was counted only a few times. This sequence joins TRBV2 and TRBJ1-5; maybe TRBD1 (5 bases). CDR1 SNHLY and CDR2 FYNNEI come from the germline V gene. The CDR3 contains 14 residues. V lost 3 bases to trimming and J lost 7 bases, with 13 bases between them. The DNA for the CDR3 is TGTGCCAGCAGTGAGAGAAGGGGACGACAGCCCCAGCATTTT. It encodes CASSERRGRQPQHF.

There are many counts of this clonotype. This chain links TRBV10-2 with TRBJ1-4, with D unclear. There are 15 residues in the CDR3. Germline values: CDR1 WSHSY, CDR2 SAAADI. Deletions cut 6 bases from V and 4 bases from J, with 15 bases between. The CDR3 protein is CASSRDTYGNEKLFF. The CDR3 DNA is TGCGCCAGCAGCCGCGACACCTATGGTAATGAAAAACTGTTTTTT.

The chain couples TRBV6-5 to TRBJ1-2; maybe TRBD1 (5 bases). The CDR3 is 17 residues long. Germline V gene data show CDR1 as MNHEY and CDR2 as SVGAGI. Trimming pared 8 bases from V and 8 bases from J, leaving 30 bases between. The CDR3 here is CASRKPGTDSPSAGYTF. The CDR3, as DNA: TGTGCCAGCCGTAAACCAGGTACCGACAGTCCCTCCGCGGGCTACACCTTC.

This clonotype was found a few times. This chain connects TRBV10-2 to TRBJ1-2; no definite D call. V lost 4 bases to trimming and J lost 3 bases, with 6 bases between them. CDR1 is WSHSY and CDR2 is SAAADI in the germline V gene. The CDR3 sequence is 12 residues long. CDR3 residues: CASSGSYYGYTF. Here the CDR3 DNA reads TGCGCCAGCAGTGGCAGCTACTATGGCTACACCTTC.

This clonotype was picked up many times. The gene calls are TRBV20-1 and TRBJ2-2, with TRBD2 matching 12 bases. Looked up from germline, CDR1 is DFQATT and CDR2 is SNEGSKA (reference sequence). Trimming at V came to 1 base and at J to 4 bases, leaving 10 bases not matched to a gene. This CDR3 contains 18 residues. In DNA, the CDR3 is TGCAGTGCTAGAGGAGCTAGCGGGAGGGCATACACCACCGGGGAGCTGTTTTTT. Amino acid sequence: CSARGASGRAYTTGELFF.

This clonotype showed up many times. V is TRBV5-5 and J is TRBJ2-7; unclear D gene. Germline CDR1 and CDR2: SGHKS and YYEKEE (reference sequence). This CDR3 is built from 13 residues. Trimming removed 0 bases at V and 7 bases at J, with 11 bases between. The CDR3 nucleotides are TGTGCCAGCAGCTTGGGCGTTATGTGGGAGCAGTACTTC. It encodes CASSLGVMWEQYF. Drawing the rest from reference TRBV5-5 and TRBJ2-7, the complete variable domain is DAGVTQSPTHLIKTRGQQVTLRCSPISGHKSVSWYQQVLGQGPQFIFQYYEKEERGRGNFPDRFSARQFPNYSSELNVNALLLGDSALYLCASSLGVMWEQYFGPGTRLTVT.